Given below is one T cell receptor beta chain in context. Its specificity is not known. There are 12 residues in the CDR3. Germline V gene sequence: CDR1 MNHEY, CDR2 SVGAGI. V lost 8 bases to trimming and J lost 1 base, with 8 bases between them. This entry comes from a study of CD4+ T cells in melanoma. General study results and limits: CD8+ T cell, macrophage and B cell function reportedly correlated with neoantigen-specific CD4+ T cells. Neoantigen-specific CD4+ T cells in melanoma reportedly had diverse differentiation states.

Assay used: immunoSEQ multiplex PCR; TCRdb lists only in-frame clones, some missing. The table lists about 9,600 clones, about three quarters of them singletons. This TCR derives from a human donor with melanoma. Source material: cells from a culture (not recorded whether cultured in vitro). V usage is TRBV6-5 and J usage is TRBJ1-1, with D possibly being TRBD1 (5 bases). The CDR3 DNA reads as TGTGCCAGCCCCGGACAGAACACTGAAGCTTTCTTT. This sequence encodes CASPGQNTEAFF.